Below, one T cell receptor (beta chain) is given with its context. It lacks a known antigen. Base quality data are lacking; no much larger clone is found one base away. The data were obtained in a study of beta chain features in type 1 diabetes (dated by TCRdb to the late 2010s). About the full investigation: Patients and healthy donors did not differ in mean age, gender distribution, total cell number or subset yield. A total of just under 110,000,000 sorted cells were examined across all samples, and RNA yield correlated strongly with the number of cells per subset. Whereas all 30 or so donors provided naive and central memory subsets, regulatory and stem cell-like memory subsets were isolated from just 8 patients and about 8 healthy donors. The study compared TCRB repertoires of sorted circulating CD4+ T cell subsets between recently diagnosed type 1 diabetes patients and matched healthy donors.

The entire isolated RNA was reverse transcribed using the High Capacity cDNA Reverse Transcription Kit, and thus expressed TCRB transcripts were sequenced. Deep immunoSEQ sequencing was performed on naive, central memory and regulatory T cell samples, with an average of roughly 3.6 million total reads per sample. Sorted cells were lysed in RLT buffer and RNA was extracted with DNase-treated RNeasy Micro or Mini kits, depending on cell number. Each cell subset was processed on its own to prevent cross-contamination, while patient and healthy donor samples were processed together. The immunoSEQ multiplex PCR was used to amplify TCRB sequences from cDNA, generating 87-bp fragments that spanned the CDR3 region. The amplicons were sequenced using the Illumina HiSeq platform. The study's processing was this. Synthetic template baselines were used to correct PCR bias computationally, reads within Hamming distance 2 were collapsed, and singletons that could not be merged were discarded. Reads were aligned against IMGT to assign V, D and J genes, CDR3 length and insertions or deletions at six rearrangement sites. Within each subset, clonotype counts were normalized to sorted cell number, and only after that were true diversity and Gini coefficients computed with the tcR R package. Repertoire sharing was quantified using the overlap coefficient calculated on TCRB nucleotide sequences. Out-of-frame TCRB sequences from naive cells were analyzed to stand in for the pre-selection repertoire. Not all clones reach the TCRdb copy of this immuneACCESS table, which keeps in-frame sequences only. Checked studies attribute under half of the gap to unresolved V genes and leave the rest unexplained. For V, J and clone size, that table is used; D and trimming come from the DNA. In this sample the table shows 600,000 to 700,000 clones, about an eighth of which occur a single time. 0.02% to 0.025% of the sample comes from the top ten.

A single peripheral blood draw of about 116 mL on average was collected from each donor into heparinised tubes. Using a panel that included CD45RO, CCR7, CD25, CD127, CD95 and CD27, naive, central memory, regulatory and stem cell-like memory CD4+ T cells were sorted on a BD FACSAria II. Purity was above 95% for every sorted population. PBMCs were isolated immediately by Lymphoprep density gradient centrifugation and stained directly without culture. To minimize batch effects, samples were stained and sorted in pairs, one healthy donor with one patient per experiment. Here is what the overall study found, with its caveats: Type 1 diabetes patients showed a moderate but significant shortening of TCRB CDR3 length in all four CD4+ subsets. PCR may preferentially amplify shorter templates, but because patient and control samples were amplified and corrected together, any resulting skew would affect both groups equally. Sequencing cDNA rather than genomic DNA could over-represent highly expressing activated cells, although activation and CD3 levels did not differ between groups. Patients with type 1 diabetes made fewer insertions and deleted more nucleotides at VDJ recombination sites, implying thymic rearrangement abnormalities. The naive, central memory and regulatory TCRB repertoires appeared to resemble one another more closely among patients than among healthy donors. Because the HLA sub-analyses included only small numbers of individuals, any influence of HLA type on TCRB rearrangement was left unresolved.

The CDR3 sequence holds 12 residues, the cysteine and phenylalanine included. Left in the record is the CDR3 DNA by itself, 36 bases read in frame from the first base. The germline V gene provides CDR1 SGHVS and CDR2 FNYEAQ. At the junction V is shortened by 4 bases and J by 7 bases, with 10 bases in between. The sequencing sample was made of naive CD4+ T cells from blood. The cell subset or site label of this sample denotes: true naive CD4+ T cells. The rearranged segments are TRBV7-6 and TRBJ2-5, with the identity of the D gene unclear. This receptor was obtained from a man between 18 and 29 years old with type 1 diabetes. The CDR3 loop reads CASSSQSGTQYF. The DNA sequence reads TGTGCCAGCAGCTCCCAATCGGGGACCCAGTACTTC.